Each of the 6 T cell receptor beta chains below was sequenced from the same sample in a study of OX40 agonist ivuxolimab in advanced cancers. Using immunoSEQ multiplex PCR, the repertoire was profiled, and TCRdb retains in-frame clones only, with some absent. The data hold 100,000 or so clones, with more than 85% observed a single time. Here the sequenced sample was CD4+ or CD8+ T cells sorted from blood, taken in a trial of the OX40 agonist ivuxolimab. The origin of the receptors is an adult with an advanced solid tumor such as melanoma, head and neck, liver or kidney cancer.

In its sample, this clone was seen once. CDR3 region: CATGGSGGATETQYF. The CDR3 DNA sequence: TGTGCCACCGGGGGTAGCGGGGGGGCTACGGAGACCCAGTACTTC. V gene TRBV15 combines with J gene TRBJ2-5, with 11 bases identical to TRBD2. From germline, CDR1 is LNHNV and CDR2 YYDKDF (reference sequence). The CDR3 extends over 15 amino acids. V trimming: 8 bases; J trimming: 5 bases; junction bases outside the gene matches: 10.

The CDR3 bases are TGTGCCAGCAGCTCCAGCCGAACAGAGACCCAGTACTTC. It yields the protein CASSSSRTETQYF. V gene TRBV7-6 combines with J gene TRBJ2-5; D gene unclear. In germline, CDR1 is SGHVS, CDR2 FNYEAQ. The CDR3 loop spans 13 amino acids. Deletions cut 4 bases from V and 4 bases from J, with 10 bases between.

This clone was seen more than once but under ten times. V and J are TRBV4-1 and TRBJ1-1; no definite D call. Trimming cost V 1 base and J 0 bases, with 6 bases left between them. The CDR3 runs to 14 residues. Germline values: CDR1 MGHRA, CDR2 YSYEKL. CDR3 sequence: CASSQVRLNTEAFF. In DNA form, the CDR3 reads TGCGCCAGCAGCCAAGTCAGGCTGAACACTGAAGCTTTCTTT.

The chain employs TRBV6-5 and TRBJ1-1; 7 bases are a match to TRBD1. The CDR3 extends over 15 amino acids. Germline V lookup: CDR1 MNHEY, CDR2 SVGAGI. With 0 bases clipped from V and 5 bases from J, the junction kept 6 bases outside the gene matches. This chain's CDR3 is CASSYSVQGGTEAFF. As DNA, the CDR3 is TGTGCCAGCAGTTACTCCGTCCAGGGGGGGACTGAAGCTTTCTTT.

The CDR3 protein is CASSVAHNEQFF. The DNA for the CDR3 is TGTGCCAGCAGCGTAGCGCACAATGAGCAGTTCTTC. J is TRBJ2-1 and V is TRBV9; D is undetermined. Germline-derived CDR1 and CDR2 are SGDLS and YYNGEE. The CDR3 sequence is 12 residues long. V lost 0 bases, J lost 5 bases, and 3 bases lay in between.

The V gene is TRBV9, the J gene TRBJ2-3; either TRBD1 or TRBD2 may fit D (5 bases each). The V gene's germline CDR1 is SGDLS and CDR2 YYNGEE. The length of the CDR3 is 14 residues. V gave up 3 bases and J gave up 1 base, with 9 bases separating them. Written as DNA, the CDR3 is TGTGCCAGCAGCGAGGGGACCGGCACAGATACGCAGTATTTT. Residues: CASSEGTGTDTQYF.